This T cell receptor (beta chain) was recorded in a study of blood T cell repertoires in COVID-19. The overall study: There were acute and convalescent COVID-19 samples, and they came from the United States, Italy and Spain. Sources were T cells, B-cell-depleted T cells, or PBMCs; the material itself was cDNA or gDNA.

In the original processing: Amplification of reference gene primers was used by the study to estimate nucleated cell counts. Clones were read by immunoSEQ multiplex PCR, and TCRdb kept only the in-frame ones, dropping some. Clone size and V and J calls were adopted from that table, with D and trimming inferred from the DNA. The sample yields about 220,000 clones, around 80% seen once. The sequenced material came from peripheral blood. The TCR sequence derives from a woman between 45 and 60 years old with acute or convalescent COVID-19.

The CDR3 loop reads CATRWIAGVGTGELFF. CDR3 DNA sequence: TGCGCCACCCGGTGGATAGCGGGAGTTGGTACCGGGGAGCTGTTTTTT. The chain links TRBV5-1 to TRBJ2-2; 9 positions match TRBD2. CDR1 and CDR2 (germline): SGHRS, YFSETQ. The CDR3 spans 16 residues. The V segment lost 9 bases and the J segment 5 bases; nucleotides outside the gene matches: 14.